Included here is one TCR beta chain sequence, with context. Antigen: not known. Focal radiation and CTLA-4 blockade (ipilimumab) were tested in chemo-refractory metastatic non-small-cell lung cancer patients. Some clones are missing from TCRdb's copy, which holds only in-frame ones; the method was immunoSEQ multiplex PCR. This sample has about 73,000 clones, with 87% found just once. The data were obtained in a study of radiotherapy plus CTLA-4 blockade in lung cancer. On the study more broadly: The study recorded objective responses in less than 20% of patients and disease control in approximately 29%.

Study outcomes and limitations: Interferon-beta and early blood T cell clone dynamics reportedly predicted response best. Among blood TCR repertoires after radiotherapy plus ipilimumab, tumor-derived clones expanded.

V dropped 8 bases and J dropped 4 bases, with 9 bases sitting between them. Germline-derived CDR1 and CDR2 are SGHNT and YENEEA. CDR3 length: 12 amino acids. The rearrangement joins TRBV11-3 to TRBJ2-1; D is unresolved. This TCR derives from a human donor with non-small cell lung cancer that progressed on radiotherapy plus ipilimumab. The sequenced sample was peripheral blood, obtained from a patient treated with radiotherapy plus ipilimumab. The chain's CDR3 is CASPLSYNEQFF. Here the CDR3 DNA reads TGTGCCAGCCCCCTCTCGTACAATGAGCAGTTCTTC. Based on the CDR3 plus reference TRBV11-3 and TRBJ2-1, the full variable domain is EAGVVQSPRYKIIEKKQPVAFWCNPISGHNTLYWYLQNLGQGPELLIRYENEEAVDDSQLPKDRFSAERLKGVDSTLKIQPAELGDSAVYLCASPLSYNEQFFGPGTRLTVL.